This entry lists 27 T cell receptor beta chains sequenced from one sample in a study of neoadjuvant anti-PD-1 for oral cavity cancer. The data were produced by immunoSEQ multiplex PCR, yet TCRdb's version contains in-frame clones alone and is incomplete. The profile shows fewer than 20,000 clones, 72% of them singletons. Specimen: PBMCs, collected before nivolumab (anti-PD-1) treatment. These TCRs come from a person aged 40 to 85 with oral cavity squamous cell carcinoma.

This sequence joins TRBV5-1 and TRBJ1-1; 7 bases are a match to TRBD1. After removal of 2 bases from V and 4 bases from J, the junction contained 11 bases not matched to a gene. Per germline, CDR1 SGHRS and CDR2 YFSETQ. CDR3 length: 16 amino acids. Here the CDR3 reads CASSFERGRGITEAFF. CDR3 in DNA: TGCGCCAGCAGCTTCGAAAGGGGGCGCGGGATCACTGAAGCTTTCTTT.

This clone showed up just once. V and J are TRBV6-5 and TRBJ2-7; D is possibly TRBD2 (6 bases). The V end lost 8 bases, the J end lost 3 bases, and 14 bases lay between the germline ends. CDR3 length: 13 residues. Germline CDR1 reads MNHEY; CDR2 reads SVGAGI. The CDR3 region has the DNA TGTGCCAGCGCATCCGGGGGTTTCTACGAGCAGTACTTC. Amino acids: CASASGGFYEQYF.

The genes are TRBV5-4 and TRBJ1-3, with unresolved D. The germline V gene encodes CDR1 SGHNT and CDR2 YYREEE (reference sequence). Trimming shortened V by 4 bases and J by 4 bases, and 12 bases separated the two germline ends. The CDR3 covers 14 residues. CDR3 sequence reads: CASSPNPGGNTIYF. In DNA form, the CDR3 reads TGTGCCAGCAGCCCCAACCCGGGGGGAAACACCATATATTTT.

The rearrangement uses TRBV27 and TRBJ2-5; 8 positions agree with TRBD1. The germline CDR1 and CDR2 sequences are MNHEY and SMNVEV (reference sequence). Germline trimming cut 3 bases from V and 7 bases from J; bases unmatched to any gene: 7. CDR3 length: 14 residues. CDR3 coding DNA: TGTGCCAGCAGTTTCGGACAGGGCAAAGGGACCCAGTACTTC. This encodes CASSFGQGKGTQYF.

This chain joins TRBV19 and TRBJ2-7; TRBD2 might be the D (6 bases). V lost 1 base and J lost 4, with 11 bases in between. The CDR3 spans 14 residues. In germline, CDR1 is LNHDA, CDR2 SQIVND (reference sequence). CDR3 DNA sequence: TGTGCCAGTAGTATAGGGGGAGGAGAGTACGAGCAGTACTTC. Translated, it gives CASSIGGGEYEQYF.

The chain carries TRBV25-1 and TRBJ2-5; D is ambiguous. The CDR3 contains 13 residues. V lost 4 bases to trimming and J lost 2 bases, with 8 bases between them. Per germline, CDR1 MGHDK and CDR2 SYGVNS. The CDR3 loop is CASSVLGQETQYF. The CDR3 nucleotides read TGTGCCAGCAGTGTGTTGGGTCAAGAGACCCAGTACTTC.

V usage is TRBV10-3 and J usage is TRBJ1-2; D uncertain. The V end was cut by 2 bases, the J end by 1 base, with 17 bases between. CDR1 and CDR2 from the germline V gene are ENHRY and SYGVKD. CDR3 length: 17 residues. The DNA for the CDR3 is TGTGCCATCAGTGAGCTAGAAATGGAAGCATTTAACTATGGCTACACCTTC. It specifies CAISELEMEAFNYGYTF.

This chain uses TRBV10-3 with TRBJ2-3; D is undetermined. The V end was cut by 0 bases, the J end by 4 bases, with 2 bases between. Germline V CDR1 and CDR2: ENHRY, SYGVKD. This CDR3 is built from 12 residues. The CDR3 here is CAISESADTQYF. CDR3 coding DNA: TGTGCCATCAGTGAGTCAGCAGATACGCAGTATTTT.

The chain recombines TRBV27 with TRBJ2-2; 13 bases fit TRBD2. This CDR3 has 16 residues. Trimming took 4 bases from V and 7 from J; bases not matched to a gene: 6. Germline V gene sequence: CDR1 MNHEY, CDR2 SMNVEV (reference sequence). CDR3 loop: CASSSTSGRAGGELFF. In nucleotides, the CDR3 is TGTGCCAGCAGTTCTACTAGCGGGAGGGCTGGCGGGGAGCTGTTTTTT.

This clone has just a few counts. V is TRBV30 and J is TRBJ1-1; D perhaps matches TRBD1 (5 bases). Germline V gene data show CDR1 as GTSNPN and CDR2 as SVGIG (reference sequence). Trimming removed 1 base from V and 5 bases from J, with 17 bases in between. CDR3 length equals 15 residues. This CDR3 is CAWSGFGAGETEAFF. CDR3 nucleotides: TGTGCCTGGAGTGGGTTCGGGGCGGGGGAGACTGAAGCTTTCTTT. The full variable domain, in which reference TRBV30 and TRBJ1-1 provide the parts outside the CDR3, is SQTIHQWPATLVQPVGSPLSLECTVEGTSNPNLYWYRQAAGRGLQLLFYSVGIGQISSEVPQNLSASRPQDRQFILSSKKLLLSDSGFYLCAWSGFGAGETEAFFGQGTRLTVV.

The V call is TRBV29-1, the J call TRBJ2-3; D might be TRBD2 (6 bases). The CDR3 contains 13 residues. Germline CDR1 SQVTM, CDR2 ANQGSEA. V lost 4 bases and J lost 2, with 10 bases in between. The CDR3 sequence is CSVGQRVTDTQYF. CDR3 DNA: TGCAGCGTTGGGCAGCGGGTCACAGATACGCAGTATTTT.

The chain joins TRBV4-1 to TRBJ1-5, with no clear D. Germline V gene sequence: CDR1 MGHRA, CDR2 YSYEKL. This CDR3 comprises 13 residues. Trimming stripped 1 base from V and 4 bases from J, with 5 bases between. CDR3 sequence (DNA): TGCGCCAGCAGCCAAGTTCAAAATCAGCCCCAGCATTTT. This sequence encodes CASSQVQNQPQHF.

This clone occurred a few times. The chain employs TRBV2 and TRBJ2-7; a possible D gene is TRBD1 (5 bases). Trimming stripped 4 bases from V and 4 bases from J, with 14 bases between. CDR3 length: 14 amino acids. Germline values: CDR1 SNHLY, CDR2 FYNNEI. The CDR3 DNA reads TGTGCCAGCAGTGTGGGCAGGGTTAGGTACGAGCAGTACTTC. It specifies CASSVGRVRYEQYF.

The rearrangement joins TRBV5-6 to TRBJ1-1; possible D gene TRBD1, 5 bases. This CDR3 has 15 residues. Trimming pared 0 bases from V and 1 base from J, leaving 10 bases between. Germline V gene sequence: CDR1 SGHDT, CDR2 YYEEEE. CDR3 sequence: CASSLEGEGNTEAFF. Written as DNA, the CDR3 is TGTGCCAGCAGCTTGGAAGGGGAGGGGAACACTGAAGCTTTCTTT.

This chain connects TRBV4-1 to TRBJ2-3; TRBD2 matches 7 bases. Trimming removed 4 bases from V and 1 base from J; junction bases left unmatched: 8. Germline values: CDR1 MGHRA, CDR2 YSYEKL. The length of the CDR3 is 16 residues. The CDR3 here is CASSRFPGLRTDTQYF. The CDR3 DNA follows: TGCGCCAGCAGCCGCTTTCCGGGACTACGCACAGATACGCAGTATTTT.

The chain carries TRBV30 and TRBJ2-7, with 8 bases lining up with TRBD2. Germline loops: CDR1 GTSNPN, CDR2 SVGIG (reference sequence). CDR3 length equals 17 residues. Trimming at V came to 0 bases and at J to 9 bases, leaving 19 bases not matched to a gene. This CDR3 reads CAWSVSRAGGPAFGQYF. The CDR3 nucleotides read TGTGCCTGGAGTGTTAGTAGGGCGGGAGGCCCCGCCTTCGGGCAGTACTTC. Based on the CDR3 plus reference TRBV30 and TRBJ2-7, the full variable domain is SQTIHQWPATLVQPVGSPLSLECTVEGTSNPNLYWYRQAAGRGLQLLFYSVGIGQISSEVPQNLSASRPQDRQFILSSKKLLLSDSGFYLCAWSVSRAGGPAFGQYFGPGTRLTVT.

This clone has only a few counts. This chain joins TRBV2 and TRBJ2-7, with D unresolved. The germline V and J ends were trimmed by 5 bases and 2 bases, with 7 bases remaining between them. CDR3 length equals 12 residues. CDR1 is SNHLY and CDR2 is FYNNEI in the germline V gene. The CDR3: CASSQYTYEQYF. In DNA, the CDR3 is TGTGCCAGCAGTCAATACACCTACGAGCAGTACTTC. Together with reference TRBV2 and TRBJ2-7, the CDR3 gives the full variable domain: EPEVTQTPSHQVTQMGQEVILRCVPISNHLYFYWYRQILGQKVEFLVSFYNNEISEKSEIFDDQFSVERPDGSNFTLKIRSTKLEDSAMYFCASSQYTYEQYFGPGTRLTVT.

The gene calls are TRBV14 and TRBJ2-3, with 10 bases lining up with TRBD1. Per germline, CDR1 SGHDN and CDR2 FVKESK. CDR3 length: 17 amino acids. V lost 1 base, J lost 3 bases, and 7 bases stayed unmatched. CDR3 sequence reads: CASSQGGTGERTDTQYF. CDR3 bases: TGTGCCAGCAGCCAAGGGGGGACAGGGGAAAGGACAGATACGCAGTATTTT.

The CDR3 spells CASSLVGQINTEAFF. DNA of the CDR3: TGTGCCAGCAGCTTGGTGGGACAGATAAACACTGAAGCTTTCTTT. V gene TRBV11-2 combines with J gene TRBJ1-1, with TRBD1 matching 7 bases. This CDR3 has 15 amino acids. The J segment lost 2 bases and the V segment lost 3 bases, leaving 6 bases of the junction unmatched. Germline V CDR1 and CDR2: SGHAT, FQNNGV.

The chain links TRBV28 to TRBJ1-3, with D uncertain. This CDR3 has 13 residues. CDR1 is MDHEN and CDR2 is SYDVKM in the germline V gene. V lost 5 bases and J lost 4, with 9 bases in between. The CDR3 DNA reads as TGTGCCAGCAGTCTCCTCCAGGGAAACACCATATATTTT. Protein sequence: CASSLLQGNTIYF.

The chain combines TRBV5-4 with TRBJ2-2; 8 nucleotides match TRBD1. Germline V gives CDR1 SGHNT, CDR2 YYREEE (reference sequence). Trimming cost V 0 bases and J 5 bases; bases outside gene matches: 0. CDR3 length: 14 amino acids. CDR3 loop: CASSLGTGTGELFF. CDR3 bases: TGTGCCAGCAGCTTGGGGACAGGGACCGGGGAGCTGTTTTTT.

The chain joins TRBV7-2 to TRBJ2-7, with 7 bases that match TRBD2. The V and J ends lost 1 base and 3 bases, in that order; junction bases with no gene match: 9. The CDR3 extends over 16 amino acids. Germline lookup yields CDR1 SGHTA and CDR2 FQGNSA. CDR3 loop: CASSLGLAGVIYEQYF. As DNA, the CDR3 is TGTGCCAGCAGCTTAGGTCTGGCGGGGGTCATCTACGAGCAGTACTTC.

V gene TRBV6-5 combines with J gene TRBJ2-7; D is uncertain. V was trimmed by 2 bases and J by 5 bases, leaving 4 bases between them. Germline CDR1 reads MNHEY; CDR2 reads SVGAGI. The CDR3 is made up of 11 amino acids. The CDR3 sequence is CASSYRNEQYF. The CDR3 bases are TGTGCCAGCAGTTACAGGAACGAGCAGTACTTC.

The V call is TRBV30, the J call TRBJ1-3; maybe TRBD1 (5 bases). This CDR3 is 16 amino acids long. V lost 0 bases and J lost 7, with 19 bases in between. Germline values: CDR1 GTSNPN, CDR2 SVGIG (reference sequence). CDR3 loop: CAWSVRFKNRTNTIYF. The CDR3 region has the DNA TGTGCCTGGAGTGTACGTTTTAAAAACAGGACTAACACCATATATTTT.

V gene TRBV27 combines with J gene TRBJ2-7; weak D call: TRBD1 (6 bases). V was shortened by 6 bases and J by 5 bases, with 17 bases between the two germline ends. The CDR3 length is 14 residues. CDR1 is MNHEY, CDR2 SMNVEV, per germline (reference sequence). CDR3 bases: TGTGCCAGCAGCCCATTACAGGGAAAGCACGAGCAGTACTTC. Translating it yields CASSPLQGKHEQYF.

The chain uses TRBV10-2 and TRBJ2-7, with 12 positions matching TRBD2. The length of the CDR3 is 14 residues. The germline CDR1 and CDR2 sequences are WSHSY and SAAADI. V dropped 4 bases and J dropped 6; count of bases not matched to a gene: 4. This CDR3 reads CASSGTSGTPEQYF. The CDR3, as DNA: TGCGCCAGCAGTGGGACTAGCGGGACTCCCGAGCAGTACTTC.

In its sample, this clone was seen a few times. The chain combines TRBV7-2 with TRBJ1-5; 9 nucleotides agree with TRBD1. V was clipped by 3 bases and J by 7 bases; unmatched bases: 4. This CDR3 is 14 amino acids long. Germline V gives CDR1 SGHTA, CDR2 FQGNSA. The CDR3 DNA is TGTGCCAGCAGCTTTACAGGGGGCAGACAGCCCCAGCATTTT. Residues: CASSFTGGRQPQHF.